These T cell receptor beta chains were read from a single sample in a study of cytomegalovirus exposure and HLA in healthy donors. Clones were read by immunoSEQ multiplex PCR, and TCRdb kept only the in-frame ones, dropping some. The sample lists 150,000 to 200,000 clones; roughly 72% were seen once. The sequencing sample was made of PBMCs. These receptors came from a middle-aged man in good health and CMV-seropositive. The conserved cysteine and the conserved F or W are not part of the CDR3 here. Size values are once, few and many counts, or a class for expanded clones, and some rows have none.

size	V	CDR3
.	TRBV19	ASSRQTGGTFFEQY
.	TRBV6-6	ASSYSGGPTEAF
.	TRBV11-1	ASSSPARDTEAF
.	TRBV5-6	ASSPQSFGELF
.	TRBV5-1	ASRLDQETQY
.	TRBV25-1	ASSAGTYEGDTQY
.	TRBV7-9	ASSFRQGAGEQY
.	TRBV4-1	ASRNGPGELF
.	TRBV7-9	ASSPSQGVDQPQH
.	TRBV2	ASSKFGTGYEQY
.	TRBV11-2	ASSGGSGANVLT
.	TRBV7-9	ASLDGGVLDSPLH
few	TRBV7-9	ASSERQGAVGYT
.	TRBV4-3	ASSPLAGGLTGELF
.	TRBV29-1	SVDDRVGYGYT
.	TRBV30	AWSPGGEAF
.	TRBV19	ASSDSGTSGGVLQF
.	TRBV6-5	ASSLGAPTDTQY
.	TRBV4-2	ASSQEGRITDTQY
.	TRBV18	ASSPRTSGVGADTQY
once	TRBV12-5	ASGLAGPFVNEQF
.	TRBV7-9	ASSLRDSHEQF
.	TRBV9	ASSLTLAGGDNEQF
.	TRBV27	ASRLEQGRETQY
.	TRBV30	AWSEGTGEKLF
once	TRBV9	ASSVEGARANVLT
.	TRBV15	ATSRPLAGDRTDTQY
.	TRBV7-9	ASSLGGTGTSEQY
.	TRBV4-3	ASSPFGGQGYEKLF
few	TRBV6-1	AIPGQGGYEQY
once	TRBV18	ASSRSGDSNQPQH
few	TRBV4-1	ASSSFPSYGYT
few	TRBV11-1	ASSLNRDQFAGELF
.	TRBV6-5	ATAAYSNQPQH
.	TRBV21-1	ASNLGRGQPQH
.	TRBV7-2	ASSHQETQY
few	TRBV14	ASSRQLQETQY
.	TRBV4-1	ASSHSDSNNQPQH
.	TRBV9	ASSQQGDGGNTIY
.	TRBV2	ASRAGYGYT
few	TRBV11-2	ASSTNQGTGYT
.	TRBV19	ASSIAQLAGYEQF
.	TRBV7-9	ASSGQGKVYEQY
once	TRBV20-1	SGERDEQY
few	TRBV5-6	ASSFGTAVKYNEQF
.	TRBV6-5	ASSYAQGGNYGYT
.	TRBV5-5	ASSFGHIGTSKREKLF
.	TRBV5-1	ASSPGWGNTIY
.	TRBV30	AWSGTGDYEQY